These T cell receptor beta chains were read from a single sample in a study of shared clonotypes between healthy human individuals. This table comes from immunoSEQ multiplex PCR, and its TCRdb copy is limited to in-frame clones, with some not included. The table includes approximately 2.5 million clones, approximately 90% detected once. The specimen sequenced was naive CD4+ T cells sorted from blood. The receptors shown here come from a man aged 18 to 29 in good health. The CDR3 runs from the conserved cysteine through the conserved F or W. The D gene is left open where the match is weak. Clone size, where shown, is once, few, many, or a class for clones that have expanded.

CDR3 protein: CASSLFGGTDTQYF
CDR3 DNA: TGTGCCAGCAGCTTATTTGGGGGAACAGATACGCAGTATTTT
clone size: .
V gene: TRBV7-6
J gene: TRBJ2-3
D gene: .

CDR3 protein: CASSLAGLAENEQFF
CDR3 DNA: TGTGCTAGCAGCTTAGCCGGACTAGCGGAAAATGAGCAGTTCTTC
clone size: .
V gene: TRBV7-7
J gene: TRBJ2-1
D gene: TRBD2

CDR3 protein: CASSPVTGSNQPQHF
CDR3 DNA: TGCGCCAGCAGCCCGGTGACAGGAAGCAATCAGCCCCAGCATTTT
clone size: .
V gene: TRBV5-1
J gene: TRBJ1-5
D gene: .

CDR3 protein: CASIKIWTGASPLHF
CDR3 DNA: TGTGCCAGCATCAAGATATGGACAGGGGCTTCACCCCTCCACTTT
clone size: .
V gene: TRBV11-1
J gene: TRBJ1-6
D gene: TRBD1

CDR3 protein: CASSKGFRNTEAFF
CDR3 DNA: TGTGCCAGCAGCAAGGGATTCCGGAACACTGAAGCTTTCTTT
clone size: once
V gene: TRBV6-5
J gene: TRBJ1-1
D gene: .

CDR3 protein: CASSLDNQGGYTF
CDR3 DNA: TGTGCCAGCAGCTTGGATAATCAGGGGGGCTACACCTTC
clone size: .
V gene: TRBV5-4
J gene: TRBJ1-2
D gene: .

CDR3 protein: CATSTRTGIENIQYF
CDR3 DNA: TGTGCCACCAGCACTAGGACAGGGATCGAAAACATTCAGTACTTC
clone size: .
V gene: TRBV15
J gene: TRBJ2-4
D gene: TRBD1

CDR3 protein: CASSYGLVDEQFF
CDR3 DNA: TGTGCCAGCAGTTACGGACTAGTCGATGAGCAGTTCTTC
clone size: .
V gene: TRBV6-5
J gene: TRBJ2-1
D gene: TRBD2

CDR3 protein: CASSSEGAGPGLLTDTQYF
CDR3 DNA: TGTGCCAGCAGCTCAGAGGGGGCGGGACCGGGGCTTCTCACAGATACGCAGTATTTT
clone size: .
V gene: TRBV12-1
J gene: TRBJ2-3
D gene: .

CDR3 protein: CASSLAQNNEQFF
CDR3 DNA: TGTGCCAGCAGCTTAGCACAGAACAATGAGCAGTTCTTC
clone size: .
V gene: TRBV11-2
J gene: TRBJ2-1
D gene: .

CDR3 protein: CASSGTSSGNQPQHF
CDR3 DNA: TGTGCCAGTAGTGGGACATCATCTGGCAATCAGCCCCAGCATTTT
clone size: .
V gene: TRBV19
J gene: TRBJ1-5
D gene: .

CDR3 protein: CASGGFVSYEQYF
CDR3 DNA: TGTGCCAGCGGCGGATTTGTCTCCTACGAGCAGTACTTC
clone size: .
V gene: TRBV7-2
J gene: TRBJ2-7
D gene: .

CDR3 protein: CASKDSRARTKAFF
CDR3 DNA: TGTGCCAGCAAAGATTCGCGGGCGAGAACTAAAGCTTTCTTT
clone size: .
V gene: TRBV6-5
J gene: TRBJ1-1
D gene: .

CDR3 protein: CASSLVGTTDTQYF
CDR3 DNA: TGTGCCAGCAGCTTAGTAGGGACCACAGATACGCAGTATTTT
clone size: .
V gene: TRBV11-2
J gene: TRBJ2-3
D gene: .

CDR3 protein: CASSSNGAAGNTIYF
CDR3 DNA: TGCGCCAGCAGCTCAAACGGGGCCGCCGGAAACACCATATATTTT
clone size: .
V gene: TRBV5-1
J gene: TRBJ1-3
D gene: .

CDR3 protein: CAWSQQRDTQYF
CDR3 DNA: TGTGCCTGGAGTCAACAGAGGGATACGCAGTATTTT
clone size: .
V gene: TRBV30
J gene: TRBJ2-3
D gene: .

CDR3 protein: CASSTTSASYEQYF
CDR3 DNA: TGTGCCAGCAGCACGACTAGCGCTTCCTACGAGCAGTACTTC
clone size: .
V gene: TRBV9
J gene: TRBJ2-7
D gene: TRBD2

CDR3 protein: CASSFYAGGYNGQFF
CDR3 DNA: TGTGCCAGCAGCTTCTACGCGGGGGGGTACAATGGGCAGTTCTTC
clone size: .
V gene: TRBV11-2
J gene: TRBJ2-1
D gene: TRBD2

CDR3 protein: CASSPLAGGPETQYF
CDR3 DNA: TGCGCCAGCAGTCCGCTAGCGGGGGGGCCAGAGACCCAGTACTTC
clone size: .
V gene: TRBV5-1
J gene: TRBJ2-5
D gene: TRBD2